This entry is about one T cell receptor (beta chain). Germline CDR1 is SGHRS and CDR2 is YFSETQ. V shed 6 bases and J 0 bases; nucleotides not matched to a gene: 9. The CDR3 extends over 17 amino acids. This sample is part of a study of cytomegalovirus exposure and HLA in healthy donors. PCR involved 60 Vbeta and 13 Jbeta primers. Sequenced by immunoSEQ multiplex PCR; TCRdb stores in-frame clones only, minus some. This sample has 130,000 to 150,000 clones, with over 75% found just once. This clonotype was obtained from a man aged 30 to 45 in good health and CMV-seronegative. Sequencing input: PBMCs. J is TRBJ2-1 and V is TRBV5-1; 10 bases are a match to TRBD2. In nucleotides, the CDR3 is TGCGCCAGCAAGGGGACTAGCGTACGGAGCTCCTACAATGAGCAGTTCTTC. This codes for CASKGTSVRSSYNEQFF.